These 28 T cell receptor beta chains originate from one sample sequenced in a study of CD8 T cells in ankylosing spondylitis. Study observations and caveats: For ankylosing spondylitis blood, a TCR beta motif of eight or nine highly homologous variants appeared characteristic.

No antigen is known for these receptors. TCRdb processed the 5' RACE reads anew with MiXCR; each CDR3 protein has one entry. The sample shows fewer than 500,000 distinct CDR3 sequences, about 24% of them seen only once. The material sequenced was blood, either unsorted or a sorted T cell fraction (not recorded which). The receptor set was obtained from a male donor with ankylosing spondylitis.

This clonotype was found a few times. The junction differs from germline at one of its ends, possibly a read error. V and J are TRBV11-2 and TRBJ2-1; the match to TRBD1 covers 9 bases. Germline CDR1 is SGHAT and CDR2 is FQNNGV. CDR3 length: 15 residues. CDR3 bases: TGTGCCAGCAGCCGAACAGGAGGGACAGGGTATATGGTCCCCTTC. Translated: CASSRTGGTGYMVPF.

This clonotype was counted only a few times. This chain links TRBV6-6 with TRBJ1-2, with no clear D. The V and J ends lost 4 bases and 0 bases respectively, with 6 bases between them. Looked up from germline, CDR1 is MNHNY and CDR2 is SVGAGI (reference sequence). This CDR3 spans 13 amino acids. Here the CDR3 DNA reads TGTGCCAGCAGTTCCTCAGCTAACTATGGCTACACCTTC. Its protein product is CASSSSANYGYTF.

This clonotype was counted between two and nine times. The chain joins TRBV27 to TRBJ2-7; TRBD2 matches 10 bases. CDR3 length equals 16 residues. Germline CDR1 and CDR2: MNHEY and SMNVEV (reference sequence). With V trimmed by 3 bases and J by 2 bases, 7 bases remained unmatched. The CDR3 nucleotides read TGTGCCAGCAGTTTGTATAAGCGGGAGGGACCCTACGAGCAGTACTTC. Translated, it gives CASSLYKREGPYEQYF.

The genes are TRBV10-3 and TRBJ2-1, with TRBD2 as a possible D gene (6 bases). Germline loops: CDR1 ENHRY, CDR2 SYGVKD. V lost 7 bases to trimming and J lost 0 bases, with 16 bases between them. The CDR3 has 16 amino acids. CDR3 bases: TGTGCCATCACACGGGACTCGCCACGCTCCTACAATGAGCAGTTCTTC. Protein: CAITRDSPRSYNEQFF.

The chain has TRBV10-1 and TRBJ2-2; D gene uncertain. Germline CDR1 reads WNHNN; CDR2 reads SYGVQD (reference sequence). The CDR3 consists of 13 residues. Trimming shortened V by 6 bases and J by 2 bases, and 7 bases separated the two germline ends. The CDR3 sequence is CASRQTNTGELFF. The CDR3 nucleotides are TGCGCCAGCAGGCAGACAAACACCGGGGAGCTGTTTTTT.

This clonotype turned up a few times. V is TRBV20-1 and J is TRBJ2-1, with 9 bases matching TRBD2. This CDR3 has 16 residues. V was pared by 1 base and J by 2 bases, with 6 bases of the junction left unmatched. The germline CDR1 and CDR2 sequences are DFQATT and SNEGSKA (reference sequence). The CDR3 coding sequence is TGCAGTGCTAGAGGCCGCGGGGGGGGACCCTACAATGAGCAGTTCTTC. It codes for CSARGRGGGPYNEQFF.

This clonotype was observed a handful of times. This sequence joins TRBV10-3 and TRBJ2-1, with 11 bases that match TRBD2. The CDR3 runs to 15 residues. Germline loops: CDR1 ENHRY, CDR2 SYGVKD. J gave up 8 bases and V 5 bases, and 8 bases lay outside the gene matches. The CDR3 here is CAISLGTSGRDEQFF. The DNA of the CDR3 is TGTGCCATCAGTCTGGGGACTAGCGGAAGGGATGAGCAGTTCTTC.

In DNA form, the CDR3 reads TGCGCCAGCAGCCTAGCCGGCAGGGCAAATCAGCCCCAGCATTTT. As protein: CASSLAGRANQPQHF. This chain connects TRBV4-1 to TRBJ1-5; a possible D gene is TRBD1 (5 bases). CDR1 MGHRA and CDR2 YSYEKL come from the germline V gene. Between the trimmed V and J ends, which lost 4 bases and 4 bases, there was a span of 14 bases. The CDR3 runs 15 residues.

In its sample, this clonotype was seen many times. The V call is TRBV20-1, the J call TRBJ2-1; no firm D call. CDR1 and CDR2 (germline): DFQATT, SNEGSKA (reference sequence). The V gene lost 3 bases and the J gene lost 5 bases, with 8 bases spanning the gap. CDR3 length: 12 residues. The CDR3 loop is CSARGGNNEQFF. CDR3 DNA: TGCAGTGCTAGGGGCGGTAACAATGAGCAGTTCTTC.

The chain is built from TRBV2 and TRBJ1-5, with D unresolved. The CDR3 totals 15 residues. The V end lost 2 bases, the J end lost 1 base, and 9 bases lay between the germline ends. Looked up from germline, CDR1 is SNHLY and CDR2 is FYNNEI. Here the CDR3 DNA reads TGTGCCAGCAGTGAAACGGACGGAAGCAATCAGCCCCAGCATTTT. It is translated as CASSETDGSNQPQHF.

This clonotype was seen only a few times. This chain uses TRBV7-9 with TRBJ2-5; TRBD1 is a possible D gene (5 bases). V lost 7 bases and J 0 bases, leaving 15 bases between the germline ends. CDR1 SEHNR and CDR2 FQNEAQ come from the germline V gene (reference sequence). The CDR3 contains 15 residues. This CDR3 is CASNLLREDQETQYF. The CDR3 region has the DNA TGTGCCAGCAACCTCCTCAGGGAAGACCAAGAGACCCAGTACTTC.

This clonotype has only a few counts. The J gene is TRBJ2-7, the V gene TRBV5-1; D might be TRBD1 (6 bases). CDR1 and CDR2 from the germline V gene are SGHRS and YFSETQ. V was pared by 2 bases and J by 5 bases, with 14 bases between. The CDR3 runs to 14 residues. DNA of the CDR3: TGCGCCAGCAGCTTATACGGACAGACCAACGAGCAGTACTTC. The encoded protein is CASSLYGQTNEQYF.

This clonotype was recorded many times. The V call is TRBV5-1, the J call TRBJ2-1, with D maybe TRBD1 (6 bases). Germline V gene data show CDR1 as SGHRS and CDR2 as YFSETQ. CDR3 length: 13 amino acids. Deletions cut 2 bases from V and 8 bases from J, with 11 bases between. CDR3 sequence reads: CASSFNRVHEQFF. CDR3 DNA: TGCGCCAGCAGCTTTAACAGGGTACATGAGCAGTTCTTC.

V usage is TRBV19 and J usage is TRBJ2-1; TRBD1 might be the D (5 bases). The V end was cut by 3 bases, the J end by 0 bases, with 18 bases between. This CDR3 is 18 amino acids long. CDR1 LNHDA and CDR2 SQIVND come from the germline V gene (reference sequence). The CDR3 sequence: CASSMQGKQLNSYNEQFF. CDR3 nucleotide sequence: TGTGCCAGTAGTATGCAGGGCAAACAGCTGAACTCCTACAATGAGCAGTTCTTC. The entire variable domain, with the rest obtained from reference TRBV19 and TRBJ2-1, is as follows: DGGITQSPKYLFRKEGQNVTLSCEQNLNHDAMYWYRQDPGQGLRLIYYSQIVNDFQKGDIAEGYSVSREKKESFPLTVTSAQKNPTAFYLCASSMQGKQLNSYNEQFFGPGTRLTVL.

The rearrangement links TRBV24-1 to TRBJ2-5, with TRBD1 matching 9 bases. With 5 bases clipped from V and 4 bases from J, the junction kept 10 bases outside the gene matches. The CDR3 extends over 16 amino acids. The germline CDR1 and CDR2 sequences are KGHDR and SFDVKD. The CDR3 DNA reads TGTGCCACCAGTGCACCCGGGACAGGGAGGTTAGAGACCCAGTACTTC. It is translated as CATSAPGTGRLETQYF.

The rearrangement joins TRBV9 to TRBJ2-1; 12 bases align to TRBD2. The CDR3 has 17 residues. V trimming: 2 bases; J trimming: 3 bases; junction bases outside the gene matches: 6. Germline values: CDR1 SGDLS, CDR2 YYNGEE. The CDR3, as DNA: TGTGCCAGCAGCGTCGATCCGGGACTAGCGGGCTACAATGAGCAGTTCTTC. Encoded protein: CASSVDPGLAGYNEQFF.

This clonotype was counted between two and nine times. The chain has TRBV11-2 and TRBJ2-1, with a possible D match to TRBD2 (7 bases). The V end was cut by 8 bases, the J end by 7 bases, with 18 bases between. The CDR3 is 14 residues long. Germline CDR1 is SGHAT and CDR2 is FQNNGV. CDR3 nucleotides: TGTGCCAGCGGACTTGGGGGGGCGATTAATGAGCAGTTCTTC. It codes for CASGLGGAINEQFF.

The V and J genes are TRBV2 and TRBJ1-2; maybe TRBD1 (5 bases). Trimming cost V 6 bases and J 3 bases, with 11 bases left between them. CDR1 and CDR2 (germline): SNHLY, FYNNEI. The CDR3 sequence is 13 residues long. Written as DNA, the CDR3 is TGTGCCAGCAGCCGGGACGCCGACTATGGCTACACCTTC. It specifies CASSRDADYGYTF.

J is TRBJ2-2 and V is TRBV18; TRBD1 might be the D (6 bases). This CDR3 has 13 amino acids. The V end lost 2 bases, the J end lost 5 bases, and 6 bases lay between the germline ends. Looked up from germline, CDR1 is KGHSH and CDR2 is LQKENI. The CDR3 DNA reads TGTGCCAGCTCACCAACAGGGACCGGGGAGCTGTTTTTT. Translated, it gives CASSPTGTGELFF. The whole variable domain, filled in from reference TRBV18 and TRBJ2-2, reads NAGVMQNPRHLVRRRGQEARLRCSPMKGHSHVYWYRQLPEEGLKFMVYLQKENIIDESGMPKERFSAEFPKEGPSILRIQQVVRGDSAAYFCASSPTGTGELFFGEGSRLTVL.

This clonotype was counted a few times. The V call is TRBV20-1, the J call TRBJ2-1; a possible D gene is TRBD2 (6 bases). Germline CDR1 is DFQATT and CDR2 is SNEGSKA (reference sequence). With 6 bases removed from V and 2 bases from J, the gap between germline ends came to 17 bases. The CDR3 contains 15 residues. CDR3 residues: CSAQPAGLPYNEQFF. The CDR3 bases are TGCAGTGCCCAGCCGGCGGGGCTACCCTACAATGAGCAGTTCTTC.

This clonotype was seen ten or more times. The J gene is TRBJ2-2, the V gene TRBV7-9; possible D gene TRBD2, 5 bases. This CDR3 has 17 amino acids. The germline gives CDR1 SEHNR, CDR2 FQNEAQ (reference sequence). V was shortened by 4 bases and J by 6 bases, with 21 bases between the two germline ends. CDR3 in amino acids: CASSYSPRRGLAGELFF. CDR3 in DNA: TGTGCCAGCAGCTACTCCCCTCGCCGGGGTCTGGCCGGGGAGCTGTTTTTT.

A few counts support this clonotype. V and J are TRBV5-6 and TRBJ1-5; the D is unclear. V was clipped by 4 bases and J by 7 bases, with 15 bases between them. There are 14 residues in the CDR3. Germline CDR1 and CDR2: SGHDT and YYEEEE. The CDR3 sequence is CASSVRGLHQPQHF. For the CDR3, the DNA is TGTGCCAGCAGCGTCCGGGGTCTTCACCAGCCCCAGCATTTT.

The V gene is TRBV20-1, the J gene TRBJ2-1; 9 nucleotides match TRBD1. Germline CDR1 and CDR2: DFQATT and SNEGSKA (reference sequence). This CDR3 is 16 amino acids long. V lost 5 bases, J lost 4 bases, and 12 bases stayed unmatched. The CDR3: CSAVDSGQGSYNEQFF. CDR3 sequence (DNA): TGCAGTGCTGTGGACTCGGGACAGGGAAGTTACAATGAGCAGTTCTTC.

This clonotype has more than one count but fewer than ten. V gene TRBV2 combines with J gene TRBJ1-4, with a possible D match to TRBD1 (5 bases). Germline V CDR1 and CDR2: SNHLY, FYNNEI. V was pared by 3 bases and J by 0 bases, with 11 bases between. The CDR3 loop spans 16 amino acids. The CDR3 DNA is TGTGCCAGCAGTGAGGGACGGCTTGCAACTAATGAAAAACTGTTTTTT. Translated, it gives CASSEGRLATNEKLFF.

The chain employs TRBV2 and TRBJ2-7, with 8 bases identical to TRBD2. Germline V gene lookup returns CDR1 SNHLY and CDR2 FYNNEI. Trimming removed 7 bases from V and 0 bases from J; junction bases left unmatched: 5. The CDR3 has 14 residues. CDR3 sequence (DNA): TGTGCCAGCAAAATTAGCGGGGTCTCCTACGAGCAGTACTTC. This gives the protein CASKISGVSYEQYF. The full variable domain, its missing parts supplied by reference TRBV2 and TRBJ2-7, is EPEVTQTPSHQVTQMGQEVILRCVPISNHLYFYWYRQILGQKVEFLVSFYNNEISEKSEIFDDQFSVERPDGSNFTLKIRSTKLEDSAMYFCASKISGVSYEQYFGPGTRLTVT.

The rearrangement links TRBV19 to TRBJ2-1; the D gene could be TRBD1 or TRBD2 (5 bases each). This CDR3 region has 17 residues. The V gene's germline CDR1 is LNHDA and CDR2 SQIVND (reference sequence). Trimming left V 5 bases short and J 0 bases short, with 17 bases between. The CDR3 nucleotides read TGTGCCAGTAGTTACGGATTTGGGACGAGCTCCTACAATGAGCAGTTCTTC. It specifies CASSYGFGTSSYNEQFF.

The chain carries TRBV2 and TRBJ2-1, with D unresolved. Germline V gene lookup returns CDR1 SNHLY and CDR2 FYNNEI. The CDR3 spans 14 residues. V shed 7 bases and J shed 9 bases, with 19 bases lying between them. The CDR3: CASTQDAIMGEQFF. CDR3 DNA sequence: TGTGCCAGCACCCAGGACGCAATTATGGGTGAGCAGTTCTTC.

This clonotype was seen only a few times. CDR3 residues: CASSHRPGEQYF. CDR3 nucleotides: TGTGCCAGCAGCCATAGACCTGGCGAGCAGTACTTC. This rearrangement joins TRBV7-8 to TRBJ2-7; D remains unclear. Trimming pared 5 bases from V and 6 bases from J, leaving 11 bases between. Per the germline V gene, CDR1 is SGHVS and CDR2 is FQNEAQ. The CDR3 extends over 12 amino acids.